This TCR beta chain was sequenced in a study of human T cells and chemical hapten exposure. Study at large: For the roughly 25-week duration of the study, patients were given weekly doses of diphenylcyclopropenone on the scalp.

The CDR3 is 16 amino acids. J lost 1 base, V lost 5 bases, and 8 bases had no gene match. As regards this clonotype: Its antigen is undetermined.

The time point denotes: patch test 1, 2 weeks after DPC sensitization. This sample's treatment: therapeutic diphenylcyclopropenone sensitization with weekly scalp DPC. Alopecia patients deemed DPC-suitable, aged 18 to 70, excluding pregnancy. Via MiXCR, TCRdb re-called the RACE reads, giving one row per CDR3 protein. The sample has approximately 350,000 distinct CDR3 sequences, under 8% seen once. Study-wide points: Because they had alopecia, donors may respond immunologically unlike healthy people. While controls formed fewer of them, expanded TCRs formed significantly more large CDR3 similarity clusters.

V usage is TRBV12-3 or TRBV12-4 and J usage is TRBJ1-3; 7 bases line up with TRBD1. The material sequenced was whole blood, taken in connection with sensitization to the hapten diphenylcyclopropenone (DPC). The clonotype comes from a woman in her late teens or twenties with alopecia areata. Some clones in this sample may be carry-over from other donors' samples. The CDR3 here is CASSPTSGGSGNTIYF. The DNA of the CDR3 is TGTGCCAGCAGTCCTACCTCAGGGGGTTCTGGAAACACCATATATTTT.